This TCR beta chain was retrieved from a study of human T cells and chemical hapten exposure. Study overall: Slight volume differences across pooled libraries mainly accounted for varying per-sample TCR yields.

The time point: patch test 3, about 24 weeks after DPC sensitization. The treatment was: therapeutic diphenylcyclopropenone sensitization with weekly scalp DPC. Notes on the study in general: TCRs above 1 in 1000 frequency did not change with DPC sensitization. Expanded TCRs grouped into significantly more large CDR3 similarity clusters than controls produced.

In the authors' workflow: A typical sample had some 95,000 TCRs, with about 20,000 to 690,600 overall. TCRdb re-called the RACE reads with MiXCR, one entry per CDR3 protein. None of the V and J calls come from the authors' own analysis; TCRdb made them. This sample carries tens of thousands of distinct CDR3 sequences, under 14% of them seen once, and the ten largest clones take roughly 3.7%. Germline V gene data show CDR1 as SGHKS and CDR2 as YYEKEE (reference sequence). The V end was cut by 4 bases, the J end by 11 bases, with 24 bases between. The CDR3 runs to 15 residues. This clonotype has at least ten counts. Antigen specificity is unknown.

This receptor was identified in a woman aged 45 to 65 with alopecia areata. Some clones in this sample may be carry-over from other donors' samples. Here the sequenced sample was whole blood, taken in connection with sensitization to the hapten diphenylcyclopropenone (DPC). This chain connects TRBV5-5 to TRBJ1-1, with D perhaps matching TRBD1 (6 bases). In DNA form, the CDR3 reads TGTGCCAGCAGCCCGTCCTCCGGGGACATCCAAAGGGCTTTCTTT. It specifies CASSPSSGDIQRAFF. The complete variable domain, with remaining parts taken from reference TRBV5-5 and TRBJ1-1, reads DAGVTQSPTHLIKTRGQQVTLRCSPISGHKSVSWYQQVLGQGPQFIFQYYEKEERGRGNFPDRFSARQFPNYSSELNVNALLLGDSALYLCASSPSSGDIQRAFFGQGTRLTVV.